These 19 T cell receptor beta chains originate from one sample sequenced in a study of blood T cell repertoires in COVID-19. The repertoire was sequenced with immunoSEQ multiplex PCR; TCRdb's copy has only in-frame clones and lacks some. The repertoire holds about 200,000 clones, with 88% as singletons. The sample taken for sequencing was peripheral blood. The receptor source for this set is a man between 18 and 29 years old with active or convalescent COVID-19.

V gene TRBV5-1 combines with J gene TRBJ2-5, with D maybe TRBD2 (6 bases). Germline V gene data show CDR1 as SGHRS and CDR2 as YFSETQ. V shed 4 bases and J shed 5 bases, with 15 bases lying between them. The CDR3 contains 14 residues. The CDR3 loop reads CASSTGTLQETQYF. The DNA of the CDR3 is TGCGCCAGCAGCACCGGGACTCTTCAGGAGACCCAGTACTTC.

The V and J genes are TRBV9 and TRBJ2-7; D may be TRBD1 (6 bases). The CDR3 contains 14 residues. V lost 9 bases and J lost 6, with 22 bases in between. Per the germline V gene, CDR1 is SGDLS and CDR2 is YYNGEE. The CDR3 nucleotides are TGTGCCACCTGGACGGACAGTTCATTTTGCGAGCAGTACTTC. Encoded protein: CATWTDSSFCEQYF.

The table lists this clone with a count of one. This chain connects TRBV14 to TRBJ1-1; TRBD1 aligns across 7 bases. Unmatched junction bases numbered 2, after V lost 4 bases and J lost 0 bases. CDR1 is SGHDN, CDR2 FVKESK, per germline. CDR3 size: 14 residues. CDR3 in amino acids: CASSRRGVNTEAFF. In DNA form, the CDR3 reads TGTGCCAGCAGCCGCAGGGGGGTGAACACTGAAGCTTTCTTT.

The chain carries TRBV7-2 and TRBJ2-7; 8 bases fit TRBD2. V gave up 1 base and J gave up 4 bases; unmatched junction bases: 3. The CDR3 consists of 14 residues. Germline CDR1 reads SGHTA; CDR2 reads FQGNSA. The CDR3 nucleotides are TGTGCCAGCAGCTTAGATAGCGGGATGTACGAGCAGTACTTC. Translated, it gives CASSLDSGMYEQYF.

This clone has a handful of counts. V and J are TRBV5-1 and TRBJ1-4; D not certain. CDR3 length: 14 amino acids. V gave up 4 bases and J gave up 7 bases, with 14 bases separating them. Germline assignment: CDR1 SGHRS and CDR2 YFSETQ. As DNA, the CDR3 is TGCGCCAGCAGCCCTAATGGTTCAGGTGAAAAACTGTTTTTT. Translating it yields CASSPNGSGEKLFF. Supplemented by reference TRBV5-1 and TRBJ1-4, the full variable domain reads KAGVTQTPRYLIKTRGQQVTLSCSPISGHRSVSWYQQTPGQGLQFLFEYFSETQRNKGNFPGRFSGRQFSNSRSEMNVSTLELGDSALYLCASSPNGSGEKLFFGSGTQLSVL.

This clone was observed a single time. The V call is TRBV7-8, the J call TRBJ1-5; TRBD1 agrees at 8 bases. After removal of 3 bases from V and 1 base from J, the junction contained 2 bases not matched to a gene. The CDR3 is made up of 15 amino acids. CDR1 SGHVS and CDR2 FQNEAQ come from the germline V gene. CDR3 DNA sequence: TGTGCCAGCAGCTTCGGACAGGGAAGCAATCAGCCCCAGCATTTT. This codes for CASSFGQGSNQPQHF.

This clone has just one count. CDR3 region: CASSRQGFTYNEQFF. CDR3 in DNA: TGTGCCAGCAGTCGACAGGGATTTACCTACAATGAGCAGTTCTTC. This chain uses TRBV9 with TRBJ2-1; 7 nucleotides line up with TRBD1. CDR1 SGDLS and CDR2 YYNGEE come from the germline V gene. The J segment lost 2 bases and the V segment lost 5 bases, leaving 7 bases of the junction unmatched. The length of the CDR3 is 15 residues.

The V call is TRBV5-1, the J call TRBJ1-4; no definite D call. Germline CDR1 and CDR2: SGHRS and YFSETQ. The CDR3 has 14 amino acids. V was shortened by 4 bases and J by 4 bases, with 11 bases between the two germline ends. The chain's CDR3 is CASSPVVNNEKLFF. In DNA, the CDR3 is TGCGCCAGCAGCCCGGTGGTGAATAATGAAAAACTGTTTTTT.

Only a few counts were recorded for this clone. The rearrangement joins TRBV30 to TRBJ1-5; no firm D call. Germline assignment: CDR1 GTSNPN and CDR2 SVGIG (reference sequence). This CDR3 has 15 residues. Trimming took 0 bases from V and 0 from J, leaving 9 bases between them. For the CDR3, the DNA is TGTGCCTGGAGTGTACGTGGCATTAGCAATCAGCCCCAGCATTTT. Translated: CAWSVRGISNQPQHF. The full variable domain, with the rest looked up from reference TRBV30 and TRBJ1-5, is SQTIHQWPATLVQPVGSPLSLECTVEGTSNPNLYWYRQAAGRGLQLLFYSVGIGQISSEVPQNLSASRPQDRQFILSSKKLLLSDSGFYLCAWSVRGISNQPQHFGDGTRLSIL.

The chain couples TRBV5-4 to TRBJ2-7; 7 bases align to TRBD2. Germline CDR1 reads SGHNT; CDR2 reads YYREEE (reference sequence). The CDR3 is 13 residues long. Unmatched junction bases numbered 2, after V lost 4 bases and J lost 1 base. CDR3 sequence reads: CASSRAGSYEQYF. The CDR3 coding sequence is TGTGCCAGCAGCCGAGCGGGATCCTACGAGCAGTACTTC.

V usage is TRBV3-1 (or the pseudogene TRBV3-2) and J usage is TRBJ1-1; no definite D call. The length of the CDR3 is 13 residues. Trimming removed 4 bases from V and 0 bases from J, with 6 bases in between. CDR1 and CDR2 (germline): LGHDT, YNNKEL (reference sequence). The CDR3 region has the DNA TGTGCCAGCAGCCCCGGGTTGAACACTGAAGCTTTCTTT. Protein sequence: CASSPGLNTEAFF.

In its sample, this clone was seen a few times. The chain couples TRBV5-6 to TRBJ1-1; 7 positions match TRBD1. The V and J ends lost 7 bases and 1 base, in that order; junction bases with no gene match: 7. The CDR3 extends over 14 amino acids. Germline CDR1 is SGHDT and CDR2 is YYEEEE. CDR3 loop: CASGDRDRNTEAFF. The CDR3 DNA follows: TGTGCCAGCGGGGACCGGGACAGGAACACTGAAGCTTTCTTT.

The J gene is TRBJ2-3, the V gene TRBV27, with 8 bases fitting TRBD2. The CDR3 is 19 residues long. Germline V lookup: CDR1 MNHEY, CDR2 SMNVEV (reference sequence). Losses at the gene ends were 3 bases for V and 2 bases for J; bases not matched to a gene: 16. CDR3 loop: CASSFPPGTRRGYTDTQYF. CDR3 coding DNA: TGTGCCAGCAGTTTTCCCCCCGGGACTAGGAGGGGTTACACAGATACGCAGTATTTT.

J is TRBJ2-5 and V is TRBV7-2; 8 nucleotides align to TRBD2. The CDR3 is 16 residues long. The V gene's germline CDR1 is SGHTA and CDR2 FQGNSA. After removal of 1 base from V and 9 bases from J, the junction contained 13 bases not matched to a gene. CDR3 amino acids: CASSLDTRGGGRAQYF. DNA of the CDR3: TGTGCCAGCAGCTTAGATACTCGGGGGGGCGGGCGAGCCCAGTACTTC.

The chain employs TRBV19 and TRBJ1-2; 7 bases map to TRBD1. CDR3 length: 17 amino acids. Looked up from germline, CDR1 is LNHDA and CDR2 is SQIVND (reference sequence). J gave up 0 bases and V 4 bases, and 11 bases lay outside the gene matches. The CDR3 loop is CASSRPGQIYANYGYTF. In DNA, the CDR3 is TGTGCCAGTAGTAGACCGGGACAGATATACGCTAACTATGGCTACACCTTC.

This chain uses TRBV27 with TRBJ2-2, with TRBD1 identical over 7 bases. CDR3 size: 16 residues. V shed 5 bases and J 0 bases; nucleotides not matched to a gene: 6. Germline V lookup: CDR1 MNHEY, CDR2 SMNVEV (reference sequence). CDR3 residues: CASSPITGANTGELFF. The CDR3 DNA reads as TGTGCCAGCAGTCCCATCACAGGGGCGAACACCGGGGAGCTGTTTTTT.

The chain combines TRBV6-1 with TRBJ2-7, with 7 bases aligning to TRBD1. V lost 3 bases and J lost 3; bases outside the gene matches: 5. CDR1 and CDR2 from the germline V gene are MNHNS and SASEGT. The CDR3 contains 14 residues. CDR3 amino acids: CASSDMAGGYEQYF. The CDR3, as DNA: TGTGCCAGCAGTGATATGGCAGGGGGCTACGAGCAGTACTTC.

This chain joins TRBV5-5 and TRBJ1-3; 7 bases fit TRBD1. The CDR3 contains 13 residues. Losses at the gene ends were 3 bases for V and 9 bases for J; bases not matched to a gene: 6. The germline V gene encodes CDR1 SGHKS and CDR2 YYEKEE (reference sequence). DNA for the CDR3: TGTGCCAGCAGCTCATCAGGGGGATCCACCATATATTTT. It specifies CASSSSGGSTIYF.

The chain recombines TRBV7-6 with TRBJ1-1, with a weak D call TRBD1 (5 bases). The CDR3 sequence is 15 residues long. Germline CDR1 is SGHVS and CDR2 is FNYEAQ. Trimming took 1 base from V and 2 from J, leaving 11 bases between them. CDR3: CASSLDWGGNTEAFF. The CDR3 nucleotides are TGTGCCAGCAGCTTAGATTGGGGGGGAAACACTGAAGCTTTCTTT. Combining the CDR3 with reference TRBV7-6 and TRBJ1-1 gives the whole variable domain GAGVSQSPRYKVTKRGQDVALRCDPISGHVSLYWYRQALGQGPEFLTYFNYEAQQDKSGLPNDRFSAERPEGSISTLTIQRTEQRDSAMYRCASSLDWGGNTEAFFGQGTRLTVV.